The next 14 T cell receptor beta chains were all read from a single sample in a study of CD8 T cells in Susac syndrome. About 0.5 to 1 ug RNA was reverse transcribed with random hexamers. Via MiXCR, TCRdb re-called the immunoSEQ multiplex PCR reads, giving one row per CDR3 protein. The table shows some 47,000 distinct CDR3 sequences, with 90% to 95% occurring only once. Material: CD8+ T cells from PBMCs. The origin of the receptors is a human donor in good health.

This clonotype has only a few counts. In DNA, the CDR3 is TGTGCCAGCAGCCCCGGACTAGCGCCAGATTACGAGCAGTACTTC. Amino acid sequence: CASSPGLAPDYEQYF. This sequence joins TRBV13 and TRBJ2-7; TRBD2 agrees at 9 bases. Germline V gives CDR1 PRHDT, CDR2 FYEKMQ (reference sequence). The CDR3 is 15 residues long. J was trimmed by 4 bases and V by 5 bases; bases with no gene match: 9.

This clonotype was observed a single time. The V and J genes are TRBV4-1 and TRBJ2-2; no reliable D call. Trimming removed 3 bases at V and 0 bases at J, with 5 bases between. Germline V gene data show CDR1 as MGHRA and CDR2 as YSYEKL. This CDR3 region has 14 residues. The chain's CDR3 is CASSQGTNTGELFF. Written as DNA, the CDR3 is TGCGCCAGCAGCCAGGGAACGAACACCGGGGAGCTGTTTTTT.

The rearrangement joins TRBV10-3 to TRBJ1-2; weak D call: TRBD1 (5 bases). The V gene's germline CDR1 is ENHRY and CDR2 SYGVKD. Trimming removed 3 bases from V and 6 bases from J, with 14 bases in between. The CDR3 runs to 14 residues. In DNA form, the CDR3 reads TGTGCCATCAGTGATAATGAACAGGTAGATGGCTACACCTTC. It specifies CAISDNEQVDGYTF.

The chain combines TRBV9 with TRBJ2-2; perhaps TRBD1 as D (6 bases). Trimming shortened V by 0 bases and J by 5 bases, and 20 bases separated the two germline ends. This CDR3 has 18 amino acids. Germline CDR1 and CDR2: SGDLS and YYNGEE. DNA of the CDR3: TGTGCCAGCAGCGTAGATAACTGGGGGCCTGCGTGGACCGGGGAGCTGTTTTTT. It encodes CASSVDNWGPAWTGELFF.

The chain carries TRBV6-8 and TRBJ2-5, with a possible D match to TRBD1 (6 bases). The CDR3 totals 14 residues. V lost 0 bases and J lost 3, with 8 bases in between. Per the germline V gene, CDR1 is MNHGY and CDR2 is SAAAGT. The CDR3 spells CASSYSGTKETQYF. Written as DNA, the CDR3 is TGTGCCAGCAGTTACTCGGGGACAAAAGAGACCCAGTACTTC.

This clonotype occurred once. The V call is TRBV13, the J call TRBJ2-5; 10 nucleotides line up with TRBD1. The CDR3 extends over 18 amino acids. CDR1 PRHDT and CDR2 FYEKMQ come from the germline V gene (reference sequence). V shed 4 bases, J shed 5 bases, and the junction held 16 bases outside the gene matches. CDR3: CASSSSLMTGGTWETQYF. DNA for the CDR3: TGTGCCAGCAGCTCTAGCCTTATGACAGGGGGCACGTGGGAGACCCAGTACTTC.

V is TRBV14 and J is TRBJ2-1, with D perhaps matching TRBD1 (5 bases). V shed 3 bases and J shed 2 bases, with 14 bases lying between them. Germline V gives CDR1 SGHDN, CDR2 FVKESK. The CDR3 covers 16 residues. CDR3 loop: CASSHSGHRTYNEQFF. DNA for the CDR3: TGTGCCAGCAGCCATTCCGGACATCGGACCTACAATGAGCAGTTCTTC. Full variable domain (rest looked up from reference TRBV14 and TRBJ2-1): EAGVTQFPSHSVIEKGQTVTLRCDPISGHDNLYWYRRVMGKEIKFLLHFVKESKQDESGMPNNRFLAERTGGTYSTLKVQPAELEDSGVYFCASSHSGHRTYNEQFFGPGTRLTVL.

V and J are TRBV19 and TRBJ1-2, with 8 bases lining up with TRBD1. CDR3 length: 15 residues. The germline V gene encodes CDR1 LNHDA and CDR2 SQIVND (reference sequence). V shed 5 bases, J shed 4 bases, and the junction held 9 bases outside the gene matches. Here the CDR3 DNA reads TGTGCCAGTAGTCCAGCCGCAGGGGGCACCTATGGCTACACCTTC. Its translation is CASSPAAGGTYGYTF.

The V gene is TRBV20-1, the J gene TRBJ2-1; D is undetermined. The CDR3 is made up of 16 amino acids. The germline V and J ends were trimmed by 1 base and 3 bases, with 16 bases remaining between them. Germline CDR1 DFQATT, CDR2 SNEGSKA (reference sequence). This CDR3 is CSARGRPLDSYNEQFF. The CDR3, as DNA: TGCAGTGCTAGAGGGCGGCCCCTGGATAGCTACAATGAGCAGTTCTTC.

This clonotype was seen just once. This sequence joins TRBV20-1 and TRBJ2-3, with TRBD2 matching over 13 bases. V dropped 6 bases and J dropped 3; count of bases not matched to a gene: 15. The CDR3 length is 18 residues. Germline V gene data show CDR1 as DFQATT and CDR2 as SNEGSKA (reference sequence). The CDR3, as DNA: TGCAGTGCCAACGGACTAGCGGGAGAGGAGGGGTGGACAGATACGCAGTATTTT. Protein product: CSANGLAGEEGWTDTQYF.

This chain joins TRBV27 and TRBJ2-2, with no clear D. This CDR3 is built from 15 residues. Germline values: CDR1 MNHEY, CDR2 SMNVEV (reference sequence). Trimming took off 2 bases at V and 6 bases at J, with 13 bases between the two ends. For the CDR3, the DNA is TGTGCCAGCAGTTTACTCCTGAGGCGCCCCGGGGAGCTGTTTTTT. Its protein product is CASSLLLRRPGELFF.

V gene TRBV11-1 combines with J gene TRBJ2-7; D gene uncertain. The CDR3 spans 13 residues. The germline V gene has CDR1 SGHAT and CDR2 FQDESV (reference sequence). V was trimmed by 5 bases and J by 0 bases, leaving 8 bases between them. The CDR3 spells CASSLQTSYEQYF. CDR3 sequence (DNA): TGTGCCAGCAGCCTACAAACCTCCTACGAGCAGTACTTC.

This clonotype is a singleton in its sample. The rearrangement uses TRBV27 and TRBJ2-1; 7 positions agree with TRBD2. The germline V gene has CDR1 MNHEY and CDR2 SMNVEV (reference sequence). CDR3 length: 16 amino acids. The junction had 12 bases not matched to a gene; V was cut back by 2 bases and J by 8 bases. CDR3 DNA sequence: TGTGCCAGCAGTTTAACGGAGGCGGGAGATCCTGATGAGCAGTTCTTC. This sequence encodes CASSLTEAGDPDEQFF.

The chain has TRBV10-3 and TRBJ2-7, with 7 positions matching TRBD2. This CDR3 comprises 14 residues. The V segment lost 3 bases and the J segment 1 base; nucleotides outside the gene matches: 3. Germline CDR1 and CDR2: ENHRY and SYGVKD. The CDR3 protein is CAISDTSESYEQYF. CDR3 nucleotide sequence: TGTGCCATCAGTGATACTAGCGAATCCTACGAGCAGTACTTC.